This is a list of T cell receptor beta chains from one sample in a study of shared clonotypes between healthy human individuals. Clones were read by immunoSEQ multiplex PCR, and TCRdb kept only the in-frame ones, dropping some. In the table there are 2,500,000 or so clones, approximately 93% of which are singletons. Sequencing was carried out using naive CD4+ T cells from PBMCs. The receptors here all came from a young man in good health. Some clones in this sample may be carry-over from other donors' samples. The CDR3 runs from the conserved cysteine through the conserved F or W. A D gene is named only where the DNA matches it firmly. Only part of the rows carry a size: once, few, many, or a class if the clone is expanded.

CDR3nt: TGTGCCAGCAGCTTAACCAAAGATACTAACTATGGCTACACCTTC
CDR3aa: CASSLTKDTNYGYTF
d_gene: NA
v_gene: TRBV7-3
abundance: NA
j_gene: TRBJ1-2

CDR3nt: TGCGCCAGCAGCTTGGCCCCGGGACAGGGGGCGGACGAGCAGTACTTC
CDR3aa: CASSLAPGQGADEQYF
d_gene: TRBD1
v_gene: TRBV5-1
abundance: NA
j_gene: TRBJ2-7

CDR3nt: TGTGCCAGCAGTGAAGGGACTAGCGGGAGATGGGAGCAGTACTTC
CDR3aa: CASSEGTSGRWEQYF
d_gene: TRBD2
v_gene: TRBV2
abundance: once
j_gene: TRBJ2-7

CDR3nt: TGTGCCAGCAGCGTCGGCCGTGCTACTGAAGCTTTCTTT
CDR3aa: CASSVGRATEAFF
d_gene: NA
v_gene: TRBV9
abundance: NA
j_gene: TRBJ1-1

CDR3nt: TGTGCCAGTAGTAGCCGGGACAGATCTCAGCCCCAGCATTTT
CDR3aa: CASSSRDRSQPQHF
d_gene: TRBD1
v_gene: TRBV19
abundance: NA
j_gene: TRBJ1-5

CDR3nt: TGTGCCAGCAGTTTGTATGCCCCTCAAAACACTGAAGCTTTCTTT
CDR3aa: CASSLYAPQNTEAFF
d_gene: NA
v_gene: TRBV28
abundance: NA
j_gene: TRBJ1-1

CDR3nt: TGTGCCAGCAGTGGGATTCGCGGTGGTTCAGAGACCCAGTACTTC
CDR3aa: CASSGIRGGSETQYF
d_gene: NA
v_gene: TRBV2
abundance: NA
j_gene: TRBJ2-5

CDR3nt: TGTGCCAGCAGGGGCGGCGGCACAGATACGCAGTATTTT
CDR3aa: CASRGGGTDTQYF
d_gene: NA
v_gene: TRBV5-4
abundance: NA
j_gene: TRBJ2-3

CDR3nt: TGTGCCAGCAGCTTAATGAGCGGGAGAAACACCGGGGAGCTGTTTTTT
CDR3aa: CASSLMSGRNTGELFF
d_gene: TRBD2
v_gene: TRBV7-3
abundance: NA
j_gene: TRBJ2-2

CDR3nt: TGTGCCAGCTCACCTGAGAGGGGGCCCTCCTACGAGCAGTACTTC
CDR3aa: CASSPERGPSYEQYF
d_gene: TRBD1
v_gene: TRBV18
abundance: NA
j_gene: TRBJ2-7

CDR3nt: TGTGCCAGCAGTTTGGAGGGAGGAAACACTGAAGCTTTCTTT
CDR3aa: CASSLEGGNTEAFF
d_gene: NA
v_gene: TRBV28
abundance: NA
j_gene: TRBJ1-1

CDR3nt: TGTGCCAGCAGAACCCTCAGAGACACTGAAGCTTTCTTT
CDR3aa: CASRTLRDTEAFF
d_gene: NA
v_gene: TRBV19
abundance: NA
j_gene: TRBJ1-1

CDR3nt: TGCAGCGCTGGGCTCCTCTCCTACGAGCAGTACTTC
CDR3aa: CSAGLLSYEQYF
d_gene: NA
v_gene: TRBV29-1
abundance: NA
j_gene: TRBJ2-7